Each of the 2 T cell receptor beta chains below was sequenced from the same sample in a study of CD8 T cells in Susac syndrome. RNA in amounts of roughly 0.5 to 1 ug was reverse transcribed with random hexamers. TCRdb reprocessed the immunoSEQ multiplex PCR reads with MiXCR, giving one entry per CDR3 protein. The table has about 400,000 distinct CDR3 sequences, around 83% seen once. The specimen was CD8+ T cells from PBMCs. Receptor source: a human donor with multiple sclerosis.

The rearrangement links TRBV6-5 to TRBJ2-2; 7 bases fit TRBD2. There are 15 residues in the CDR3. Germline values: CDR1 MNHEY, CDR2 SVGAGI. V lost 7 bases and J lost 4; bases outside the gene matches: 9. The CDR3 reads CASNKGGQVTGELFF. Here the CDR3 DNA reads TGTGCCAGCAACAAGGGAGGGCAGGTCACCGGGGAGCTGTTTTTT.

The chain combines TRBV11-2 with TRBJ1-1; tentatively, D is TRBD1 (5 bases). The CDR3 extends over 13 amino acids. V was trimmed by 0 bases and J by 4 bases, leaving 6 bases between them. Per the germline V gene, CDR1 is SGHAT and CDR2 is FQNNGV. The CDR3 DNA follows: TGTGCCAGCAGCTTAGAAGGGACCACTGAAGCTTTCTTT. This codes for CASSLEGTTEAFF.